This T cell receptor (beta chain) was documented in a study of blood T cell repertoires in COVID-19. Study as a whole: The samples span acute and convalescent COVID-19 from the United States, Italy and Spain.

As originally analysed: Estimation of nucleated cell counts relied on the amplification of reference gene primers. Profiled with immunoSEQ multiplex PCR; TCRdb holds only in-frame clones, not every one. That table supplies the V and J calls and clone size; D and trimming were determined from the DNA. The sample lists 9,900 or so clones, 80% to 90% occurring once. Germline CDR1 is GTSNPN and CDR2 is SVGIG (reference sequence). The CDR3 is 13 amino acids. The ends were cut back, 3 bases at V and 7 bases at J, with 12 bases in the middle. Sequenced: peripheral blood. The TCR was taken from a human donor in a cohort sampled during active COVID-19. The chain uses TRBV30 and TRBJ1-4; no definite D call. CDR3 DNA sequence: TGTGCCTGGAGCGACGTTCGGGGTGAAAAACTGTTTTTT. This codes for CAWSDVRGEKLFF.